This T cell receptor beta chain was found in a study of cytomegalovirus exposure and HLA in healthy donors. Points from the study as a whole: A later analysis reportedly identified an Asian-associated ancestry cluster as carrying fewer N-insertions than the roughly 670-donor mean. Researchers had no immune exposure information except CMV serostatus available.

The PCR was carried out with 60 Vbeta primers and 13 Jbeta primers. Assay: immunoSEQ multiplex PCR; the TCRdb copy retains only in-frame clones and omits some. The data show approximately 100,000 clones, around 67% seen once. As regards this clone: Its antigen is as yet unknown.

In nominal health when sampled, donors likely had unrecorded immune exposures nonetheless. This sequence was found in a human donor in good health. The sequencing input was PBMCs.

The CDR3 DNA is TGTGCCACCCAGATAGACAGGAGCTCCTACAATGAGCAGTTCTTC. Translating gives CATQIDRSSYNEQFF. The chain recombines TRBV2 with TRBJ2-1; weak D call: TRBD1 (6 bases). CDR3 size: 15 residues. With 10 bases removed from V and 0 bases from J, the gap between germline ends came to 16 bases. Germline CDR1 SNHLY, CDR2 FYNNEI.